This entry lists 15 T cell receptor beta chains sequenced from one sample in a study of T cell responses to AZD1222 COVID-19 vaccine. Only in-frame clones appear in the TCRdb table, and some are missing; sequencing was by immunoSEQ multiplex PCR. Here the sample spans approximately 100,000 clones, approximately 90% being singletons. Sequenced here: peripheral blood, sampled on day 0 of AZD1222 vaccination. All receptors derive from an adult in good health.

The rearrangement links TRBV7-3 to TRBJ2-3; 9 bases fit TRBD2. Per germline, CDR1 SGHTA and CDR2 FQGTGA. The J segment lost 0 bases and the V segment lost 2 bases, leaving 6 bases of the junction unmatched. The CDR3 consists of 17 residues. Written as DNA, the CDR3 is TGTGCCAGCAGCTTAGCCGGGACTAGCTATAGCACAGATACGCAGTATTTT. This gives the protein CASSLAGTSYSTDTQYF.

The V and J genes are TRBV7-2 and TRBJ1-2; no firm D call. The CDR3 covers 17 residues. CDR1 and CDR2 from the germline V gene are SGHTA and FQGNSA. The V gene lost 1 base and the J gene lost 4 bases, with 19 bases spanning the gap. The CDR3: CASSLGPGAVNSYGYTF. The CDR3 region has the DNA TGTGCCAGCAGCTTAGGGCCAGGAGCGGTAAATTCCTATGGCTACACCTTC.

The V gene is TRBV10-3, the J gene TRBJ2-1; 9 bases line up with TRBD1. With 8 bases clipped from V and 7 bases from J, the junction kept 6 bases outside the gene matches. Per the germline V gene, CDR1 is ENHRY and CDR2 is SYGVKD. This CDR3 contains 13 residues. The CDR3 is CAIGGTGLNEQFF. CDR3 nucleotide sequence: TGTGCCATCGGAGGGACAGGGTTGAATGAGCAGTTCTTC.

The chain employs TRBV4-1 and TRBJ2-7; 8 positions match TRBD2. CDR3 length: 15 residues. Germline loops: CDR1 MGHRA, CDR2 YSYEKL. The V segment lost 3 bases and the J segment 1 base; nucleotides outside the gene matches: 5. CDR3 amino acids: CASSQAGGQSYEQYF. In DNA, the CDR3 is TGCGCCAGCAGCCAGGCGGGGGGCCAATCCTACGAGCAGTACTTC.

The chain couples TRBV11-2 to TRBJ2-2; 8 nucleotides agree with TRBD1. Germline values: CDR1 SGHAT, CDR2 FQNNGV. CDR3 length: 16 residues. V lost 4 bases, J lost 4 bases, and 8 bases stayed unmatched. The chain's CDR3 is CASSSDRGPLTGELFF. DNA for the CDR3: TGTGCCAGCAGCTCAGACAGGGGCCCCCTCACCGGGGAGCTGTTTTTT.

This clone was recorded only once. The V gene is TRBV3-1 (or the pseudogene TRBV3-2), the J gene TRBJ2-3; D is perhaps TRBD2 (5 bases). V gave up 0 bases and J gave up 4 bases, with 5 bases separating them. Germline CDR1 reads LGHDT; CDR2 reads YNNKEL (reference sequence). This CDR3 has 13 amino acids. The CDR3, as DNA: TGTGCCAGCAGCCAAGAGAGGGCAGATACGCAGTATTTT. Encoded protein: CASSQERADTQYF.

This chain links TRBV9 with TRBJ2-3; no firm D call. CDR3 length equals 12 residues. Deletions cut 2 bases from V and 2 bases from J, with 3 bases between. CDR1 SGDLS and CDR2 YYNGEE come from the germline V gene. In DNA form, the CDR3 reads TGTGCCAGCAGCGTCTTCACAGATACGCAGTATTTT. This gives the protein CASSVFTDTQYF.

The DNA for the CDR3 is TGTGCCAGCAGCTTAGATGTGCGGTATACGCAGTATTTT. Its translation: CASSLDVRYTQYF. The J gene is TRBJ2-3, the V gene TRBV7-3, with D unclear. Germline V lookup: CDR1 SGHTA, CDR2 FQGTGA. The CDR3 contains 13 residues. V lost 2 bases, J lost 7 bases, and 10 bases lay in between. The full variable domain, with the rest looked up from reference TRBV7-3 and TRBJ2-3, is GAGVSQTPSNKVTEKGKYVELRCDPISGHTALYWYRQSLGQGPEFLIYFQGTGAADDSGLPNDRFFAVRPEGSVSTLKIQRTERGDSAVYLCASSLDVRYTQYFGPGTRLTVL.

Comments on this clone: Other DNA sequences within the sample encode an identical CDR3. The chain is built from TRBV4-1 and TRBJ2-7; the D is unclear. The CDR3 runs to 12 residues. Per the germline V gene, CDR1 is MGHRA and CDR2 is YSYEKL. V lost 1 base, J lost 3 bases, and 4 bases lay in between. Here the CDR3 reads CASSQAGYEQYF. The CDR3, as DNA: TGCGCCAGCAGCCAAGCTGGCTACGAGCAGTACTTC.

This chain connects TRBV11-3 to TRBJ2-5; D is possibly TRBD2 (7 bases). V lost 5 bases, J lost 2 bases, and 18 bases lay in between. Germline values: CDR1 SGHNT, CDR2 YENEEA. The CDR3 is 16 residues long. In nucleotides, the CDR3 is TGTGCCAGCAGCCTTGGGGGGGCAGGACCACAAGAGACCCAGTACTTC. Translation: CASSLGGAGPQETQYF.

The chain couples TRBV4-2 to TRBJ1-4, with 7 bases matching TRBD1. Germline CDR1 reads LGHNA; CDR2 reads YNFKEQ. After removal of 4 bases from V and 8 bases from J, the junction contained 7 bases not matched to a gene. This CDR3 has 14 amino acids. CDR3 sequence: CASSLRQGGEKLFF. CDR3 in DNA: TGTGCCAGCAGCCTCCGACAGGGAGGAGAAAAACTGTTTTTT.

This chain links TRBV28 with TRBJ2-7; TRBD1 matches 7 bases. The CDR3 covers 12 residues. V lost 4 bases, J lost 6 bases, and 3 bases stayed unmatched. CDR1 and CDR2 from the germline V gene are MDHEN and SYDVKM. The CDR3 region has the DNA TGTGCCAGCAGTTCGACAGGGCTCGAGCAGTACTTC. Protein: CASSSTGLEQYF.

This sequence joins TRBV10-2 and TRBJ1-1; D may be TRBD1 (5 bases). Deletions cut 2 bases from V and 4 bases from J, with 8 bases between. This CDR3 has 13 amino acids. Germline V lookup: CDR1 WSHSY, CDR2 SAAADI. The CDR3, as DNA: TGCGCCAGCAGTGAGCAGGGATTCACTGAAGCTTTCTTT. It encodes CASSEQGFTEAFF.

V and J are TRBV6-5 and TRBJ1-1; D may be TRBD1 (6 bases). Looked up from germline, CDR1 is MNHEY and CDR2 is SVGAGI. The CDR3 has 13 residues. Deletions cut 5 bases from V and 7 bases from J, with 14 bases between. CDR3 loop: CASSKSGTNEAFF. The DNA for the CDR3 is TGTGCCAGCAGTAAATCCGGGACAAATGAAGCTTTCTTT.

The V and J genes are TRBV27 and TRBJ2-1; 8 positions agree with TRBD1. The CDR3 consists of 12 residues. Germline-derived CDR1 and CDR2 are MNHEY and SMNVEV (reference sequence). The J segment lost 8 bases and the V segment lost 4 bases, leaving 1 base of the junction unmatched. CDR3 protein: CASSSGGYEQFF. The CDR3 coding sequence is TGTGCCAGCAGTTCAGGGGGCTATGAGCAGTTCTTC.